What follows are 17 T cell receptor beta chains derived from one specimen sequenced in a study of blood T cell repertoires in COVID-19. TCRdb's table, derived via immunoSEQ multiplex PCR, lists solely in-frame clones and lacks some. This table holds 150,000 to 200,000 clones, about 89% found once. The sample was peripheral blood. The source of these receptors is a man aged 40-49 years with active or convalescent COVID-19.

V usage is TRBV2 and J usage is TRBJ2-3; 9 nucleotides agree with TRBD1. Germline V gives CDR1 SNHLY, CDR2 FYNNEI. The V and J ends lost 1 base and 2 bases, in that order; junction bases with no gene match: 4. The CDR3 consists of 16 residues. The CDR3 DNA is TGTGCCAGCAGTGAAGATACAGGGGGCCCCACAGATACGCAGTATTTT. It codes for CASSEDTGGPTDTQYF. Full variable domain (outside the CDR3, taken from reference TRBV2 and TRBJ2-3): EPEVTQTPSHQVTQMGQEVILRCVPISNHLYFYWYRQILGQKVEFLVSFYNNEISEKSEIFDDQFSVERPDGSNFTLKIRSTKLEDSAMYFCASSEDTGGPTDTQYFGPGTRLTVL.

The chain is built from TRBV30 and TRBJ1-2, with D tentatively TRBD1 (5 bases). Trimming took off 0 bases at V and 4 bases at J, with 21 bases between the two ends. Germline V lookup: CDR1 GTSNPN, CDR2 SVGIG (reference sequence). The CDR3 contains 17 residues. CDR3: CAWSVGVGMSSLYGYTF. The CDR3, as DNA: TGTGCCTGGAGTGTAGGGGTAGGGATGAGCAGCCTCTATGGCTACACCTTC.

The rearrangement links TRBV5-1 to TRBJ1-3; TRBD1 matches at 7 bases. This CDR3 region has 16 residues. Looked up from germline, CDR1 is SGHRS and CDR2 is YFSETQ. J was trimmed by 0 bases and V by 4 bases; bases with no gene match: 7. CDR3 nucleotides: TGCGCCAGCAGCCTCGGGACAGCGATCTCTGGAAACACCATATATTTT. This gives the protein CASSLGTAISGNTIYF.

This clone appeared a single time. V gene TRBV11-3 combines with J gene TRBJ2-5; D is possibly TRBD2 (7 bases). The CDR3 consists of 15 residues. With 5 bases removed from V and 3 bases from J, the gap between germline ends came to 16 bases. Per germline, CDR1 SGHNT and CDR2 YENEEA. This chain's CDR3 is CASSVSGGSKETQYF. CDR3 bases: TGTGCCAGCAGCGTCTCGGGGGGCTCCAAAGAGACCCAGTACTTC. Complete variable domain (other parts from reference TRBV11-3 and TRBJ2-5): EAGVVQSPRYKIIEKKQPVAFWCNPISGHNTLYWYLQNLGQGPELLIRYENEEAVDDSQLPKDRFSAERLKGVDSTLKIQPAELGDSAVYLCASSVSGGSKETQYFGPGTRLLVL.

About this clone: Other DNA sequences from this sample encode an identical CDR3 as well. This chain joins TRBV20-1 and TRBJ1-5; TRBD1 is a possible D gene (5 bases). This CDR3 has 12 amino acids. Germline CDR1 reads DFQATT; CDR2 reads SNEGSKA (reference sequence). Trimming took 3 bases from V and 5 from J, leaving 8 bases between them. CDR3 DNA sequence: TGCAGTGCTAGTCTCAGGGATCAGCCCCAGCATTTT. It encodes CSASLRDQPQHF.

J is TRBJ2-1 and V is TRBV25-1, with a tentative D call TRBD1 (5 bases). In germline, CDR1 is MGHDK, CDR2 SYGVNS. The CDR3 is 15 residues long. V was clipped by 3 bases and J by 0 bases, with 9 bases between them. The CDR3 DNA sequence: TGTGCCAGCAGTGATGTAAGGGGCTCCTACAATGAGCAGTTCTTC. As protein: CASSDVRGSYNEQFF.

The V and J genes are TRBV4-2 and TRBJ2-1, with TRBD2 matching 12 bases. Germline CDR1 and CDR2: LGHNA and YNFKEQ. With 0 bases clipped from V and 4 bases from J, the junction kept 7 bases outside the gene matches. There are 18 residues in the CDR3. In DNA, the CDR3 is TGTGCCAGCAGCCAAGATCTAGCGGGGGGGCAGACTTACAATGAGCAGTTCTTC. Its protein is CASSQDLAGGQTYNEQFF.

The V and J genes are TRBV6-1 and TRBJ2-3; TRBD2 aligns across 14 bases. The V and J ends lost 4 bases and 2 bases, in that order; junction bases with no gene match: 5. Germline lookup yields CDR1 MNHNS and CDR2 SASEGT. The CDR3 extends over 17 amino acids. The CDR3: CASSGRTSGGTTDTQYF. The CDR3 DNA reads as TGTGCCAGCAGTGGACGGACTAGCGGGGGGACCACAGATACGCAGTATTTT.

This sequence joins TRBV2 and TRBJ1-1; D gene uncertain. The germline V gene has CDR1 SNHLY and CDR2 FYNNEI. This CDR3 region has 15 residues. The V gene lost 1 base and the J gene lost 0 bases, with 9 bases spanning the gap. The DNA of the CDR3 is TGTGCCAGCAGTGAAGACAACAGTATGAACACTGAAGCTTTCTTT. This encodes CASSEDNSMNTEAFF.

CDR3 in amino acids: CASSPTGFWGETQYF. CDR3 nucleotides: TGTGCCAGCTCACCAACAGGGTTCTGGGGAGAGACCCAGTACTTC. V and J are TRBV18 and TRBJ2-5, with D perhaps matching TRBD1 (6 bases). There are 15 residues in the CDR3. The germline gives CDR1 KGHSH, CDR2 LQKENI. V shed 2 bases and J shed 4 bases, with 14 bases lying between them.

This chain links TRBV5-4 with TRBJ1-1; the D is unclear. Germline assignment: CDR1 SGHNT and CDR2 YYREEE (reference sequence). CDR3 length equals 14 residues. V was trimmed by 4 bases and J by 0 bases, leaving 10 bases between them. The CDR3 protein is CASSGEAMNTEAFF. CDR3 bases: TGTGCCAGCAGCGGGGAGGCCATGAACACTGAAGCTTTCTTT.

The chain has TRBV27 and TRBJ1-2; D remains ambiguous. V was pared by 8 bases and J by 4 bases, with 11 bases between. The CDR3 covers 12 residues. CDR1 is MNHEY, CDR2 SMNVEV, per germline (reference sequence). Here the CDR3 DNA reads TGTGCCAGCTCACCCCCCGGCTATGGCTACACCTTC. This codes for CASSPPGYGYTF.

The genes are TRBV6-1 and TRBJ1-2; 7 bases are a match to TRBD1. Germline V gene data show CDR1 as MNHNS and CDR2 as SASEGT. After removal of 3 bases from V and 4 bases from J, the junction contained 11 bases not matched to a gene. The CDR3 contains 16 residues. CDR3 protein: CASSDPTGVEPYGYTF. The CDR3 coding sequence is TGTGCCAGCAGTGACCCAACAGGGGTAGAACCCTATGGCTACACCTTC.

The chain is built from TRBV5-1 and TRBJ2-3; 7 positions agree with TRBD2. This CDR3 is built from 17 residues. J was trimmed by 6 bases and V by 4 bases; bases with no gene match: 17. The germline V gene encodes CDR1 SGHRS and CDR2 YFSETQ. CDR3 DNA: TGCGCCAGCAGCCCGAGTGGGAGGGCTACATTTAGGGATACGCAGTATTTT. This encodes CASSPSGRATFRDTQYF.

This sequence joins TRBV5-1 and TRBJ1-2, with D unclear. The V end lost 4 bases, the J end lost 1 base, and 11 bases lay between the germline ends. Germline assignment: CDR1 SGHRS and CDR2 YFSETQ. This CDR3 has 14 residues. In DNA, the CDR3 is TGCGCCAGCAGCCCCCCCTCGGGTAACTATGGCTACACCTTC. This sequence encodes CASSPPSGNYGYTF.

In DNA, the CDR3 is TGCGCCAGCAGCCAAGGGTGGCCCGGAGTGAAGCAGCCCCAGCATTTT. Its translation: CASSQGWPGVKQPQHF. The chain uses TRBV4-1 and TRBJ1-5; D remains ambiguous. This CDR3 comprises 16 residues. Germline lookup yields CDR1 MGHRA and CDR2 YSYEKL. The V end lost 1 base, the J end lost 7 bases, and 17 bases lay between the germline ends.

V is TRBV7-3 and J is TRBJ1-1; no clear D gene. V gave up 2 bases and J gave up 4 bases, with 11 bases separating them. From germline, CDR1 is SGHTA and CDR2 FQGTGA. The CDR3 has 14 residues. CDR3 sequence reads: CASSLGGGSTEAFF. CDR3 bases: TGTGCCAGCAGCTTAGGTGGTGGGAGCACTGAAGCTTTCTTT.